Listed below are T cell receptor beta chains from one sample, sequenced in a study of blood T cell repertoires in COVID-19. The protocol was immunoSEQ multiplex PCR, while the TCRdb copy is restricted to in-frame clones and leaves out a portion. The sample lists 320,000 or so clones; 85% were seen once. Source material: PBMCs or T cells enriched from blood (not recorded which). These receptors originate from a woman aged 25 to 39 who had been exposed to COVID-19. The CDR3 runs from the conserved cysteine through the conserved F or W. D genes are given only for firm matches. Expanded clones are given a class, and other clones once, few, many or no size at all.

CDR3aa,CDR3nt,d_gene,abundance,v_gene,j_gene
CASSPRQGTEAFF,TGTGCCAGCAGTCCCCGACAGGGCACTGAAGCTTTCTTT,TRBD1,-,TRBV12-3/TRBV12-4,TRBJ1-1
CASSFQGQQGTEAFF,TGTGCCAGCAGCTTCCAAGGACAGCAGGGTACTGAAGCTTTCTTT,-,-,TRBV11-2,TRBJ1-1
CASSAVMNTEAFF,TGCGCCAGCAGCGCGGTCATGAACACTGAAGCTTTCTTT,-,-,TRBV5-1,TRBJ1-1
CASSQGTVDTEAFF,TGTGCCAGCAGCCAAGGGACAGTCGACACTGAAGCTTTCTTT,-,few,TRBV3-1/TRBV3-2,TRBJ1-1
CASSSGLLGVNTEAFF,TGTGCCAGCAGCAGCGGGTTGCTGGGCGTGAACACTGAAGCTTTCTTT,-,-,TRBV5-6,TRBJ1-1
CASTQGGGYNEQFF,TGCGCCAGCACCCAGGGAGGAGGGTACAATGAGCAGTTCTTC,-,-,TRBV5-1,TRBJ2-1
CASSPHRANQPQHF,TGTGCCAGCAGTCCCCACAGGGCAAATCAGCCCCAGCATTTT,-,-,TRBV27,TRBJ1-5
CASSSVREQYF,TGTGCCAGCTCTTCAGTCCGCGAGCAGTACTTC,-,-,TRBV28,TRBJ2-7
CSVGLGQNTEAFF,TGCAGCGTTGGTTTAGGACAGAACACTGAAGCTTTCTTT,-,-,TRBV29-1,TRBJ1-1
CASSSALTDYGYTF,TGCGCCAGCAGCTCCGCTTTGACAGACTATGGCTACACCTTC,-,once,TRBV5-1,TRBJ1-2
CASSQLGTSGNSNEQFF,TGTGCCAGCAGCCAGTTGGGGACTAGCGGCAACAGTAATGAGCAGTTCTTC,TRBD2,few,TRBV4-2,TRBJ2-1
CASSLEGTAPRGYTF,TGTGCCAGCAGCTTGGAAGGGACAGCCCCGAGGGGCTACACCTTC,TRBD1,-,TRBV5-4,TRBJ1-2
CASGPPGYGYTF,TGTGCTAGTGGTCCCCCGGGGTACGGCTACACCTTC,-,-,TRBV12-5,TRBJ1-2
CASRKDTPSNQPQHF,TGTGCCAGCAGGAAGGACACCCCTAGCAATCAGCCCCAGCATTTT,-,-,TRBV28,TRBJ1-5
CASSLQRTVNNEQFF,TGTGCCAGCAGCCTCCAGAGGACTGTGAACAATGAGCAGTTCTTC,-,-,TRBV5-4,TRBJ2-1
CATSGGAYGYTF,TGTGCCACCTCAGGGGGCGCCTATGGCTACACCTTC,TRBD1,-,TRBV15,TRBJ1-2
CASSPDVRGAEAFF,TGTGCCAGTAGTCCCGACGTCCGGGGGGCTGAAGCTTTCTTT,-,-,TRBV19,TRBJ1-1
CASSQTLASGRAWADTQYF,TGTGCCAGCAGCCAAACTCTTGCTAGCGGGAGGGCCTGGGCAGATACGCAGTATTTT,TRBD2,-,TRBV14,TRBJ2-3
CASSPKAREQYF,TGCGCCAGCAGTCCAAAAGCTAGGGAGCAGTACTTC,-,-,TRBV23-1,TRBJ2-7
CASSPSAGRNTIYF,TGTGCCAGCTCACCAAGCGCAGGGAGAAACACCATATATTTT,-,-,TRBV18,TRBJ1-3
CASSMSQDKADTF,TGTGCCAGTAGTATGTCCCAGGATAAGGCCGACACCTTC,-,-,TRBV19,TRBJ1-2
CASSPTEVREQFF,TGTGCCAGCTCACCTACGGAGGTTCGTGAGCAGTTCTTC,-,-,TRBV18,TRBJ2-1
CASSELQGHQPQHF,TGTGCCAGCAGTGAGCTGCAGGGCCATCAGCCCCAGCATTTT,-,-,TRBV6-4,TRBJ1-5
CASSLAITGGANEKLFF,TGTGCCAGCAGCTTAGCGATAACAGGGGGAGCAAATGAAAAACTGTTTTTT,TRBD1,-,TRBV7-9,TRBJ1-4
CVRSLFRGVGGGVETQYF,TGTGTCAGAAGCTTATTCCGAGGTGTAGGGGGAGGGGTGGAGACCCAGTACTTC,-,-,TRBV7-5,TRBJ2-5
CASSKARGHQPQHF,TGTGCCAGCAGCAAAGCCAGGGGGCATCAGCCCCAGCATTTT,-,-,TRBV21-1,TRBJ1-5
CASSMGTGFNQPQHF,TGTGCCAGCAGCATGGGGACAGGGTTTAATCAGCCCCAGCATTTT,TRBD1,-,TRBV7-9,TRBJ1-5
CAWSRDIKPNEKLFF,TGTGCCTGGAGCCGGGACATTAAGCCAAATGAAAAACTGTTTTTT,-,few,TRBV30,TRBJ1-4
CASSYRGGNGDTQYF,TGCGCCAGCAGCTACCGAGGGGGTAATGGAGATACGCAGTATTTT,-,-,TRBV5-1,TRBJ2-3
CASSLDRGWSTDTQYF,TGTGCCAGCAGCTTAGACAGGGGATGGAGCACAGATACGCAGTATTTT,TRBD1,once,TRBV7-9,TRBJ2-3
CASGSRDLKDGYTF,TGTGCTAGTGGTTCCAGGGATCTTAAGGATGGCTACACCTTC,-,many,TRBV12-5,TRBJ1-2
CASSQGTYEQYF,TGTGCTTCCTCGCAGGGAACCTACGAGCAGTACTTC,-,-,TRBV28,TRBJ2-7
CASSAKSRNNYGYTF,TGTGCCAGCAGCGCAAAGTCGCGGAATAACTATGGCTACACCTTC,-,-,TRBV5-4,TRBJ1-2
CASSLVGGEETQYF,TGTGCCAGCAGCTTAGTGGGGGGTGAAGAGACCCAGTACTTC,-,-,TRBV11-2,TRBJ2-5
CASSLNQGFYGYTF,TGTGCCAGCAGTTTAAATCAGGGGTTCTATGGCTACACCTTC,-,-,TRBV28,TRBJ1-2
CASSLQGGLTKNIQYF,TGTGCCAGCAGTTTACAGGGAGGGTTGACCAAAAACATTCAGTACTTC,TRBD2,-,TRBV28,TRBJ2-4
CASSFSVEDYEQYF,TGTGCCAGCAGCTTTAGCGTGGAAGACTACGAGCAGTACTTC,-,-,TRBV11-2,TRBJ2-7
CASRERGLAGSETQYF,TGTGCCAGCAGAGAAAGGGGACTAGCGGGATCTGAGACCCAGTACTTC,TRBD2,-,TRBV2,TRBJ2-5
CASSQALTTIYGYTF,TGCGCCAGCAGCCAAGCCCTGACAACCATCTATGGCTACACCTTC,-,-,TRBV4-3,TRBJ1-2
CASSEGGLAGRETQYF,TGCGCCAGCAGTGAGGGGGGACTAGCGGGGAGAGAGACCCAGTACTTC,TRBD2,-,TRBV10-1,TRBJ2-5
CASSGGDGSYNSPLHF,TGTGCCAGCAGCGGCGGGGACGGATCCTATAATTCACCCCTCCACTTT,-,-,TRBV7-9,TRBJ1-6